Below are 9 T cell receptor beta chains sequenced from a single sample in a study of cytomegalovirus exposure and HLA in healthy donors. Libraries were prepared by immunoSEQ multiplex PCR; TCRdb keeps only in-frame clonotypes and omits some of them. The repertoire consists of 100,000 to 150,000 clones, with roughly nine tenths occurring once and the leading ten covering 4.4%. Material: PBMCs. Source of these receptors: a man aged 18 to 29 in good health and CMV-seropositive.

This chain joins TRBV6-4 and TRBJ1-6, with TRBD1 as a possible D gene (5 bases). The CDR3 spans 13 residues. Germline loops: CDR1 MRHNA, CDR2 SNTAGT. V was pared by 10 bases and J by 6 bases, with 13 bases between. In DNA, the CDR3 is TGTGCCACCAGAGACAGTAGTAATTCACCCCTCCACTTT. Translated, it gives CATRDSSNSPLHF.

The chain is built from TRBV18 and TRBJ1-1; D is uncertain. The germline CDR1 and CDR2 sequences are KGHSH and LQKENI. There are 15 residues in the CDR3. V lost 1 base, J lost 1 base, and 10 bases lay in between. Here the CDR3 DNA reads TGTGCCAGCTCACCACAGGCAGAGGCGAACACTGAAGCTTTCTTT. As protein: CASSPQAEANTEAFF.

V is TRBV5-4 and J is TRBJ2-2; tentative D call: TRBD2 (7 bases). V was shortened by 3 bases and J by 1 base, with 16 bases between the two germline ends. CDR1 is SGHNT, CDR2 YYREEE, per germline (reference sequence). CDR3 size: 17 residues. The CDR3 bases are TGTGCCAGCAGCTCGATTTACAGGGAGGGGAACACCGGGGAGCTGTTTTTT. Translation: CASSSIYREGNTGELFF.

In this sample, this clone turned up once. This sequence joins TRBV28 and TRBJ1-2; 7 nucleotides agree with TRBD1. With V trimmed by 6 bases and J by 8 bases, 12 bases remained unmatched. The V gene's germline CDR1 is MDHEN and CDR2 SYDVKM. The CDR3 spans 14 residues. CDR3 nucleotides: TGTGCCAGCAGGCCTCGACAGGGCTCACGAGGCTACACCTTC. Its translation: CASRPRQGSRGYTF.

This chain connects TRBV2 to TRBJ1-3, with D tentatively TRBD1 (6 bases). V lost 5 bases and J 3 bases, leaving 17 bases between the germline ends. Germline-derived CDR1 and CDR2 are SNHLY and FYNNEI. This CDR3 comprises 16 residues. CDR3 DNA sequence: TGTGCCAGCAGTCCTTTTACAGGGTCCGGTGGAAACACCATATATTTT. Translation gives CASSPFTGSGGNTIYF.

This chain uses TRBV15 with TRBJ1-4; TRBD1 matches 9 bases. The germline V gene encodes CDR1 LNHNV and CDR2 YYDKDF (reference sequence). Trimming cost V 5 bases and J 8 bases; bases outside gene matches: 9. This CDR3 spans 15 amino acids. CDR3 amino acids: CATSGHRGQVEKLFF. The DNA for the CDR3 is TGTGCCACCAGCGGACACAGGGGGCAGGTGGAAAAACTGTTTTTT. Full variable domain (missing parts from reference TRBV15 and TRBJ1-4): DAMVIQNPRYQVTQFGKPVTLSCSQTLNHNVMYWYQQKSSQAPKLLFHYYDKDFNNEADTPDNFQSRRPNTSFCFLDIRSPGLGDTAMYLCATSGHRGQVEKLFFGSGTQLSVL.

CDR3 sequence reads: CASRPGTGSWSGYTF. As DNA, the CDR3 is TGTGCCAGCAGGCCTGGGACAGGCTCTTGGAGTGGCTACACCTTC. This rearrangement joins TRBV2 to TRBJ1-2, with 8 nucleotides matching TRBD1. The CDR3 extends over 15 amino acids. Trimming at V came to 6 bases and at J to 7 bases, leaving 13 bases not matched to a gene. Germline V gene lookup returns CDR1 SNHLY and CDR2 FYNNEI.

The chain couples TRBV2 to TRBJ2-3; TRBD1 might be the D (5 bases). Looked up from germline, CDR1 is SNHLY and CDR2 is FYNNEI. V was shortened by 3 bases and J by 1 base, with 14 bases between the two germline ends. There are 16 residues in the CDR3. The chain's CDR3 is CASSEPTADRTDTQYF. The CDR3 nucleotides are TGTGCCAGCAGTGAGCCGACAGCCGACCGCACAGATACGCAGTATTTT.

V gene TRBV5-1 combines with J gene TRBJ1-4; 7 bases line up with TRBD1. The CDR3 sequence is 16 residues long. Per the germline V gene, CDR1 is SGHRS and CDR2 is YFSETQ. V trimming: 0 bases; J trimming: 4 bases; junction bases outside the gene matches: 6. In nucleotides, the CDR3 is TGCGCCAGCAGCTTGGGGCACGGGACAGTTAATGAAAAACTGTTTTTT. Translation: CASSLGHGTVNEKLFF.